These 21 T cell receptor beta chains came from one sample sequenced in a study of vaccination and CD4 T cells after COVID-19. Sequenced with the Oncomine TCR Beta short-read assay was DNA taken from cultured CD4+ T cells. TCRdb analysed the PCR reads with MiXCR anew, one entry per CDR3 protein. The sample includes about 13,000 distinct CDR3 sequences, around 50% of them seen just once. These receptors have no identified antigens. Sample treatment: roughly 11-day PBMC culture with coronavirus spike peptide pools or control peptides (ViraFEST assay). The sequencing used cultured CD4+ T cells from blood, collected after SARS-CoV-2 vaccination. All receptors derive from a human donor with COVID-19.

The chain links TRBV19 to TRBJ1-5; a weak D match, TRBD1 (6 bases). The CDR3 has 17 residues. CDR1 is LNHDA, CDR2 SQIVND, per germline (reference sequence). V was trimmed by 7 bases and J by 1 base, leaving 20 bases between them. The CDR3 region is CASITLSGALSNQPQHF. The DNA for the CDR3 is TGTGCCAGTATCACTCTCTCGGGGGCGCTCAGCAATCAGCCCCAGCATTTT.

As concerns this clonotype: Sequence at one end of the junction differs from germline and may be a read error. The rearrangement joins TRBV5-3 to TRBJ1-2, with D perhaps matching TRBD1 (6 bases). TRBV5-3 is filed as an ORF, its function uncertain. The CDR3 runs to 14 residues. The CDR3: CASSSPQGNYGYTF. For the CDR3, the DNA is TGTGCCAGCAGCTCTCCACAGGGAAACTATGGCTACACCTTC.

The rearrangement links TRBV6-1 to TRBJ2-1, with D perhaps TRBD1 or TRBD2 (7 bases each). The length of the CDR3 is 11 residues. The V gene's germline CDR1 is MNHNS and CDR2 SASEGT. V was shortened by 8 bases and J by 13 bases, with 15 bases between the two germline ends. Written as DNA, the CDR3 is TGTGCCAGCCGAGCGGGACAGATACAGTTCTTC. Protein sequence: CASRAGQIQFF.

The rearrangement joins TRBV5-4 to TRBJ1-1, with D unresolved. The CDR3 is 12 residues long. Germline-derived CDR1 and CDR2 are SGHNT and YYREEE (reference sequence). Trimming cost V 3 bases and J 3 bases, with 6 bases left between them. The CDR3, as DNA: TGTGCCAGCAGCTGGAGACACACTGAAGCTTTCTTT. This codes for CASSWRHTEAFF.

The rearrangement uses TRBV7-9 and TRBJ1-2; D might be TRBD1 (6 bases). The ends were cut back, 1 base at V and 3 bases at J, with 9 bases in the middle. The CDR3 is made up of 14 amino acids. Germline V gives CDR1 SEHNR, CDR2 FQNEAQ (reference sequence). DNA for the CDR3: TGTGCCAGCAGCTTAGTGTCAGGGGACTATGGCTACACCTTC. It codes for CASSLVSGDYGYTF.

The chain's CDR3 is CASSAQQGTTEAFF. CDR3 sequence (DNA): TGTGCCAGCAGCGCTCAACAGGGGACCACTGAAGCTTTCTTT. The V and J genes are TRBV11-3 and TRBJ1-1, with 7 bases that match TRBD1. Germline-derived CDR1 and CDR2 are SGHNT and YENEEA. The CDR3 loop spans 14 amino acids. J gave up 4 bases and V 5 bases, and 7 bases lay outside the gene matches.

This rearrangement joins TRBV6-5 to TRBJ1-1, with 11 bases matching TRBD1. This CDR3 comprises 15 residues. The germline gives CDR1 MNHEY, CDR2 SVGAGI. Trimming removed 3 bases from V and 3 bases from J; junction bases left unmatched: 3. CDR3 sequence (DNA): TGTGCCAGCAGTTATGGGACAGGGGGTTACACTGAAGCTTTCTTT. Amino acids: CASSYGTGGYTEAFF.

This sequence joins TRBV23-1 and TRBJ2-1, with TRBD1 matching over 7 bases. TRBV23-1 has ORF status, its function being uncertain. V gave up 3 bases and J gave up 2 bases; unmatched junction bases: 10. The CDR3 contains 17 residues. DNA for the CDR3: TGCGCCAGCAGTCAGCCGAACAGGGGAAGTCCCTACAATGAGCAGTTCTTC. It encodes CASSQPNRGSPYNEQFF.

This clonotype occurred a few times. This rearrangement joins TRBV20-1 to TRBJ2-7, with 9 bases fitting TRBD2. The CDR3 has 13 residues. V lost 6 bases, J lost 6 bases, and 9 bases stayed unmatched. Per the germline V gene, CDR1 is DFQATT and CDR2 is SNEGSKA (reference sequence). The DNA for the CDR3 is TGCAGTGCGCCGGGACTAGCCCTCAGCGAGCAGTACTTC. The encoded protein is CSAPGLALSEQYF.

This chain links TRBV20-1 with TRBJ1-1; D might be TRBD1 (6 bases). V lost 2 bases to trimming and J lost 5 bases, with 12 bases between them. This CDR3 region has 13 residues. Germline lookup yields CDR1 DFQATT and CDR2 SNEGSKA (reference sequence). The CDR3 region is CSARPTTGTEAFF. In DNA form, the CDR3 reads TGCAGTGCTAGACCTACTACAGGGACTGAAGCTTTCTTT.

Written as DNA, the CDR3 is TGTGCCAGCAGCATCCGATACACAGATACGCAGTATTTT. This translates into CASSIRYTDTQYF. The chain links TRBV11-2 to TRBJ2-3, with unresolved D. Trimming took off 5 bases at V and 2 bases at J, with 8 bases between the two ends. There are 13 residues in the CDR3. Germline lookup yields CDR1 SGHAT and CDR2 FQNNGV.

This clonotype was counted once. The CDR3 here is CASSRGQGGYEQYF. The CDR3 nucleotides read TGCGCCAGCAGTCGCGGACAGGGGGGCTACGAGCAGTACTTC. V gene TRBV23-1 combines with J gene TRBJ2-7, with TRBD1 matching 10 bases. TRBV23-1 is labeled an ORF, and its function is uncertain. The ends lost 4 bases at V and 3 bases at J; junction bases unmatched: 3. The CDR3 runs 14 residues.

V is TRBV5-4 and J is TRBJ2-5; D perhaps matches TRBD2 (5 bases). Trimming stripped 0 bases from V and 2 bases from J, with 14 bases between. There are 16 residues in the CDR3. Germline V gives CDR1 SGHNT, CDR2 YYREEE (reference sequence). Here the CDR3 reads CASSLVLRGDQETQYF. CDR3 DNA: TGTGCCAGCAGCTTGGTGCTCCGGGGAGATCAAGAGACCCAGTACTTC.

The gene calls are TRBV4-1 and TRBJ1-1; TRBD1 matches at 9 bases. Germline V gene data show CDR1 as MGHRA and CDR2 as YSYEKL. Trimming took 4 bases from V and 0 from J; bases not matched to a gene: 12. The CDR3 runs to 18 residues. The CDR3 region is CASSPRTGENGMNTEAFF. The CDR3 DNA reads TGCGCCAGCAGCCCGAGGACAGGGGAGAATGGAATGAACACTGAAGCTTTCTTT.

The sample holds one count of this clonotype. The V and J genes are TRBV6-2 or TRBV6-3 and TRBJ1-1; TRBD1 might be the D (6 bases). Germline V gives CDR1 MNHEY, CDR2 SVGEGT. This CDR3 region has 14 residues. The V and J ends lost 6 bases and 1 base respectively, with 12 bases between them. CDR3 protein: CASSYRARNTEAFF. In DNA, the CDR3 is TGTGCCAGCAGCTACAGGGCAAGGAACACTGAAGCTTTCTTT.

The DNA for the CDR3 is TGTGCCTGGACCCCAGGGGCCCCTAACTATGGCTACACCTTC. This encodes CAWTPGAPNYGYTF. This chain connects TRBV30 to TRBJ1-2; D is perhaps TRBD1 (6 bases). The CDR3 length is 14 residues. V lost 4 bases and J 0 bases, leaving 12 bases between the germline ends. Germline loops: CDR1 GTSNPN, CDR2 SVGIG (reference sequence).

The chain combines TRBV12-3 or TRBV12-4 with TRBJ1-5, with D unresolved. This CDR3 has 15 residues. The germline V and J ends were trimmed by 3 bases and 3 bases, with 12 bases remaining between them. The CDR3 reads CASSLLGKDNQPQHF. The CDR3 bases are TGTGCCAGCAGTTTGCTGGGAAAGGACAATCAGCCCCAGCATTTT.

In DNA, the CDR3 is TGTGCCACCAGCAGAGACCGACAGGGAACCTATGGCTACACCTTC. Its translation is CATSRDRQGTYGYTF. The V call is TRBV15, the J call TRBJ1-2, with TRBD1 matching 7 bases. CDR1 is LNHNV, CDR2 YYDKDF, per germline (reference sequence). Losses at the gene ends were 0 bases for V and 4 bases for J; bases not matched to a gene: 5. This CDR3 contains 15 residues.

In this sample, this clonotype turned up a few times. The chain is built from TRBV6-1 and TRBJ1-6, with 8 bases that match TRBD1. The CDR3 length is 15 residues. V gave up 7 bases and J gave up 4 bases; unmatched junction bases: 6. Germline V gene sequence: CDR1 MNHNS, CDR2 SASEGT. DNA for the CDR3: TGTGCCAGCACTACCGGGACAGGTTATAATTCACCCCTCCACTTT. As protein: CASTTGTGYNSPLHF.

V is TRBV30 and J is TRBJ1-2, with TRBD1 matching 9 bases. The V segment lost 3 bases and the J segment 5 bases; nucleotides outside the gene matches: 7. This CDR3 contains 14 residues. The germline CDR1 and CDR2 sequences are GTSNPN and SVGIG (reference sequence). DNA of the CDR3: TGTGCCTGGAGCCCGGGACAGGGAAGATATGGCTACACCTTC. As protein: CAWSPGQGRYGYTF.

This clonotype was seen a few times. This chain uses TRBV20-1 with TRBJ2-1, with 10 bases aligning to TRBD1. Germline values: CDR1 DFQATT, CDR2 SNEGSKA (reference sequence). The ends lost 6 bases at V and 9 bases at J; junction bases unmatched: 17. This CDR3 has 16 amino acids. In nucleotides, the CDR3 is TGCAGTGCGGACAGGGGGACGGGGGGGCCGAGACCTGAGCAGTTCTTC. It translates to CSADRGTGGPRPEQFF.